Sequencing of this T cell receptor (beta chain) was carried out in a study of cytomegalovirus exposure and HLA in healthy donors. Study-level points and caveats: As confirmed in vitro, three CMV-associated chains were specific for CMV antigens. Likely technical artifact: a cluster of highly shared sequence variants.

This clone was counted a few times. Its antigen is undetermined. Use of 60 Vbeta and 13 Jbeta primers characterized the PCR. In the authors' methods: As a later analysis found, there were 80 million or so unique TCR beta chains, of which some 10 million were shared. Data came from immunoSEQ multiplex PCR; TCRdb stores just in-frame clones and leaves some out. That table furnishes V, J and clone size, whereas the DNA furnished D and trimming. The sample shows some 120,000 clones, 8.5% to 10% of them seen only once. Sequenced: PBMCs. This sequence was found in a man aged 30-40 years in good health and CMV-seronegative.

The CDR3 loop reads CSVPLGFGGGEVTEAFF. In nucleotides, the CDR3 is TGCAGCGTTCCTCTAGGTTTTGGGGGGGGTGAAGTCACTGAAGCTTTCTTT. This chain uses TRBV29-1 with TRBJ1-1, with D maybe TRBD1 (5 bases). Germline lookup yields CDR1 SQVTM and CDR2 ANQGSEA. The CDR3 totals 17 residues. Trimming took 5 bases from V and 4 from J, leaving 26 bases between them.